The T cell receptor beta chain described here comes from a study of T cells after yellow fever vaccination (dated by TCRdb to between 2018 and 2020). Turning to the overall study: The SMART-Seq v4 Ultra Low Input RNA kit was used to prepare libraries from fractions with low cell numbers. Bulk TCR alpha and beta repertoires were sequenced longitudinally to track T-cell clones before and after primary and booster YFV17D yellow fever vaccination. Two healthy male donors, one aged 18 to 30 and one aged 30 to 40 years, made up the cohort. Blood samples were taken at several timepoints before and after primary and secondary immunization, and bulk PBMC replicates and cell subsets were isolated.

Paper-wide results and their limitations: The secondary T-cell response was found to be weaker but faster than the primary response, with a peak reached on day 5 rather than on day 15. A small share of clonotypes was detected in both CD4 and CD8 compartments, with the overlap likely arising from convergent recombination. Computational filtering was needed because FACS-sorted repertoires could contain abundant contaminating clonotypes from the bulk population. Because the study included only a couple of donors, the extent to which the findings can be generalized is limited. Most clones expanded after primary vaccination were re-detected after the booster (96% of CD4 and around 88% of CD8), suggesting broad memory maintenance.

Taken with the paper, the label for treatment or condition translates to: live attenuated yellow fever vaccine strain. At each blood-draw timepoint, two biological replicates of bulk PBMCs were obtained. PBMCs were isolated from peripheral blood using a standard Ficoll-Paque protocol. TriZol was used to extract RNA from bulk PBMCs, from CD4 and CD8 fractions, and from dextramer-positive and dextramer-negative fractions. Counted from cysteine to phenylalanine, this CDR3 has 13 amino acids. The retained sequence is limited to the CDR3, 39 bases, with the frame set at the first base. V and J are trimmed by 8 bases and 1 base, and the gene matches miss 3 bases of the junction. In the germline V gene, CDR1 corresponds to SNHLY and CDR2 to FYNNEI. The table lists this clonotype with many counts. Its antigen remains undetermined. Qualities for individual bases were not recorded, and no much larger clone is one base off.

TCRdb shows the sequencer as Illumina NovaSeq 6000. Synthesis of TCR cDNA relied on 5'RACE template switching, a step that introduced a universal primer site along with unique molecular identifiers. Priming of cDNA synthesis was performed from both the TCR alpha and TCR beta constant segments. Library amplification involved two PCR steps, and the second step added sample barcodes and sequencing adapters. Sequencing of the libraries was done on either Illumina HiSeq 2500 (2x100 bp) or NovaSeq (2x150 bp). On the authors' methods: Demultiplexing of reads and collapsing into UMI consensus sequences were performed with MIGEC, and V(D)J alignment was carried out with MiXCR. Clonotypes responding to the vaccine were identified with edgeR on replicate PBMC samples, with the criteria of FDR below 0.01 and a log2 fold change above 5 up to day 15. Bulk clonotypes were assigned CD4 or CD8 identity according to which sequenced CD4 or CD8 repertoire held them at higher abundance. The public sequencing data were trimmed at Q25 with fastp and processed into clonotypes with MiXCR by TCRdb, which kept only in-frame beta chains. Rows are unified per CDR3 protein, each entry keeping the most common DNA and genes. None of the V and J calls come from the authors' own analysis; TCRdb made them. Across this sample there are a few hundred thousand distinct CDR3 sequences, with approximately 3.8% seen only once. Under 20% of the sample is taken by the ten largest.

Recombination connected TRBV2 to TRBJ2-3; 7 bases in between match TRBD2. The sequenced sample was PBMCs, obtained 15 days after the yellow fever booster vaccination. This TCR came from a man aged 18 to 30 who received the YFV17D yellow fever vaccine. Here is the DNA: TGTGCCAGCGGAGCGGGGCGCACAGATACGCAGTATTTT. Translated, this is CASGAGRTDTQYF.